One sample yielded the 5 T cell receptor beta chains listed below, sequenced in a study of T-cell memory formation after mild COVID-19. TCRdb independently ran MiXCR on the 5' RACE reads; one entry per CDR3 protein. The table has 140,000 to 150,000 distinct CDR3 sequences, around 5.8% seen once; the top ten hold around 2%. The sequencing input was PBMCs or a T cell subset sorted from them (not recorded which). The receptor source for this set is an adult woman who had mild COVID-19 (a few samples of this study predate the infection). Cell type and time point are not known.

This clonotype was seen many times. The CDR3 DNA reads TGTGCCAGCAGCTTACCAGCGGGGGCCCCCCACGCGCAGTATTTT. The encoded protein is CASSLPAGAPHAQYF. The chain combines TRBV7-8 with TRBJ2-3; 8 bases map to TRBD2. The CDR3 runs 15 residues. Germline V CDR1 and CDR2: SGHVS, FQNEAQ. J lost 10 bases, V lost 2 bases, and 11 bases had no gene match.

This clonotype was recorded many times. The chain links TRBV12-3 or TRBV12-4 to TRBJ1-2, with TRBD1 as a possible D gene (5 bases). The V end lost 1 base, the J end lost 4 bases, and 13 bases lay between the germline ends. This CDR3 has 15 residues. The CDR3 region has the DNA TGTGCCAGCAGTTTAGTGGGGGGAACGGGCTATGGCTACACCTTC. Its translation: CASSLVGGTGYGYTF.

The chain couples TRBV4-2 to TRBJ2-1; 11 nucleotides line up with TRBD2. V was pared by 4 bases and J by 4 bases, with 9 bases of the junction left unmatched. The CDR3 totals 17 residues. CDR1 and CDR2 from the germline V gene are LGHNA and YNFKEQ. CDR3 sequence: CASSRNPTSGSYNEQFF. The DNA of the CDR3 is TGTGCCAGCAGCCGGAACCCAACTAGCGGGAGTTACAATGAGCAGTTCTTC.

The chain combines TRBV3-1 with TRBJ1-1; D gene ambiguous. V was trimmed by 6 bases and J by 8 bases, leaving 13 bases between them. The V gene's germline CDR1 is LGHDT and CDR2 YNNKEL (reference sequence). This CDR3 has 12 residues. The CDR3 bases are TGTGCCAGCAGGTCAGCTAGCGAGGAAGCTTTCTTT. Translation: CASRSASEEAFF.

V is TRBV9 and J is TRBJ1-2; D unresolved. The CDR3 is made up of 13 amino acids. Per germline, CDR1 SGDLS and CDR2 YYNGEE. The V and J ends lost 5 bases and 2 bases respectively, with 10 bases between them. CDR3 sequence: CASSPDMNYGYTF. The CDR3 DNA reads as TGTGCCAGCAGTCCCGACATGAACTATGGCTACACCTTC. Variable domain in full (rest from reference TRBV9 and TRBJ1-2): DSGVTQTPKHLITATGQRVTLRCSPRSGDLSVYWYQQSLDQGLQFLIQYYNGEERAKGNILERFSAQQFPDLHSELNLSSLELGDSALYFCASSPDMNYGYTFGSGTRLTVV.